This T cell receptor beta chain was identified during a study of blood T cell repertoires in COVID-19. For the study at large: Sources were T cells, B-cell-depleted T cells, or PBMCs; the material itself was cDNA or gDNA.

The age range of participants was about 18 to 89 years, with residence in 20 to 25 US areas. Cohort placement rested on clinical history that participants reported themselves. Authors' methods: Nucleated cell counts were estimated from reference gene primer amplification. Profiled with immunoSEQ multiplex PCR; TCRdb holds only in-frame clones, not every one. Clone size and the V and J calls come from that table; the DNA yielded D and trimming. The table has under 300,000 clones, approximately 90% seen once. Trimming pared 3 bases from V and 7 bases from J, leaving 15 bases between. This CDR3 is built from 15 residues. CDR1 is KGHDR and CDR2 is SFDVKD in the germline V gene.

Source material: PBMCs or T cells enriched from blood (not recorded which). The origin of this receptor is a woman in her fifties or sixties who had recovered from COVID-19. The V and J genes are TRBV24-1 and TRBJ1-5; D gene uncertain. CDR3 loop: CATSDQASGKQPQHF. DNA of the CDR3: TGTGCCACCAGTGATCAGGCGTCGGGAAAACAGCCCCAGCATTTT.